Below, 12 T cell receptor beta chains from the same sample are listed, as sequenced in a study of CD8 T cells in ankylosing spondylitis (dated by TCRdb to the late 2010s). Libraries were prepared through 5' RACE. The run used an Illumina HiSeq 2500. TCRdb reprocessed the public reads (quality trimming at Q25 with fastp, clone calling with MiXCR) and kept in-frame beta chains. Each entry merges the rows of one CDR3 protein and shows their most common DNA and genes. Counted in this sample were about 52,000 distinct CDR3 sequences; 6.5% to 9% of them appeared once. The ten largest clones capture around 8.5% of the sample. Sequences were obtained from blood, either unsorted or a sorted T cell fraction (not recorded which). These receptors were collected from a female donor with ankylosing spondylitis or in good health (not recorded which).

This clonotype was recorded at least ten times. The chain's CDR3 is CATSRAWDRGLDTQYF. DNA of the CDR3: TGTGCCACCAGCAGGGCTTGGGACAGGGGCCTGGATACGCAGTATTTT. The gene calls are TRBV15 and TRBJ2-3, with TRBD1 matching over 10 bases. V dropped 3 bases and J dropped 6; count of bases not matched to a gene: 9. The germline gives CDR1 LNHNV, CDR2 YYDKDF (reference sequence). This CDR3 is built from 16 residues.

This clonotype was detected many times. The V and J genes are TRBV6-5 and TRBJ1-5; 7 nucleotides agree with TRBD1. V trimming: 0 bases; J trimming: 4 bases; junction bases outside the gene matches: 9. The CDR3 has 17 amino acids. Germline assignment: CDR1 MNHEY and CDR2 SVGAGI. The CDR3 DNA reads TGTGCCAGCAGTTACTCGGGGTTGACAGGGCAGAATCAGCCCCAGCATTTT. Translated, it gives CASSYSGLTGQNQPQHF.

This clonotype has at least ten counts. The chain uses TRBV5-1 and TRBJ1-1; D ambiguous. Germline CDR1 and CDR2: SGHRS and YFSETQ. The CDR3 loop spans 14 amino acids. V lost 2 bases and J 1 base, leaving 9 bases between the germline ends. The CDR3 bases are TGCGCCAGCAGCTTAACAGTTGGGAACACTGAAGCTTTCTTT. Translated, it gives CASSLTVGNTEAFF.

This clonotype has ten or more counts. The chain links TRBV3-1 to TRBJ2-2, with TRBD2 as a possible D gene (5 bases). The V end lost 3 bases, the J end lost 6 bases, and 8 bases lay between the germline ends. Germline loops: CDR1 LGHDT, CDR2 YNNKEL (reference sequence). The CDR3 loop spans 13 amino acids. The chain's CDR3 is CASSHEGAGELFF. CDR3 bases: TGTGCCAGCAGCCATGAGGGCGCCGGGGAGCTGTTTTTT.

There are a few counts of this clonotype. One end of the junction varies from germline; a read error may be responsible. This sequence joins TRBV20-1 and TRBJ2-3, with 7 bases fitting TRBD1. Germline V gene data show CDR1 as DFQATT and CDR2 as SNEGSKA (reference sequence). The CDR3 extends over 22 amino acids. The CDR3 here is CCASWVYRQPRGTQTSTDTQYF. DNA for the CDR3: TGCTGTGCTAGTTGGGTTTACCGACAGCCCAGGGGGACGCAAACTAGCACAGATACGCAGTATTTT.

This clonotype was recorded at least ten times. The CDR3 nucleotides are TGTGCCAGCAGTGTTCGCGGTAATGAAAAACTGTTTTTT. This gives the protein CASSVRGNEKLFF. The chain links TRBV6-1 to TRBJ1-4; D gene ambiguous. The length of the CDR3 is 13 residues. Germline V gene lookup returns CDR1 MNHNS and CDR2 SASEGT. The ends were cut back, 4 bases at V and 4 bases at J, with 7 bases in the middle.

Here the CDR3 reads CASSQWGGTEAFF. The CDR3 bases are TGTGCCAGCAGCCAGTGGGGGGGCACTGAAGCTTTCTTT. This chain connects TRBV7-9 to TRBJ1-1; D perhaps matches TRBD1 (5 bases). Germline CDR1 SEHNR, CDR2 FQNEAQ (reference sequence). The CDR3 runs 13 residues. Trimming removed 5 bases from V and 4 bases from J, with 11 bases in between. Filled out from reference TRBV7-9 and TRBJ1-1, the complete variable domain reads DTGVSQNPRHKITKRGQNVTFRCDPISEHNRLYWYRQTLGQGPEFLTYFQNEAQLEKSRLLSDRFSAERPKGSFSTLEIQRTEQGDSAMYLCASSQWGGTEAFFGQGTRLTVV.

A few counts support this clonotype. This chain joins TRBV5-6 and TRBJ1-2; TRBD1 might be the D (6 bases). Trimming removed 4 bases from V and 6 bases from J, with 10 bases in between. This CDR3 is 12 amino acids long. CDR1 is SGHDT and CDR2 is YYEEEE in the germline V gene. CDR3 region: CASSVNRDGYTF. The CDR3, as DNA: TGTGCCAGCAGCGTTAACAGGGATGGCTACACCTTC.

The chain joins TRBV7-6 to TRBJ2-1; 9 bases agree with TRBD2. J gave up 7 bases and V 4 bases, and 11 bases lay outside the gene matches. The germline V gene has CDR1 SGHVS and CDR2 FNYEAQ. CDR3 length: 16 amino acids. The CDR3 DNA is TGTGCCAGCAGCTATACCCTAGCGGGGCCCTGGAATGAGCAGTTCTTC. It is translated as CASSYTLAGPWNEQFF. Based on the CDR3 plus reference TRBV7-6 and TRBJ2-1, the full variable domain is GAGVSQSPRYKVTKRGQDVALRCDPISGHVSLYWYRQALGQGPEFLTYFNYEAQQDKSGLPNDRFSAERPEGSISTLTIQRTEQRDSAMYRCASSYTLAGPWNEQFFGPGTRLTVL.

The genes are TRBV6-1 and TRBJ2-2; D ambiguous. Trimming removed 3 bases from V and 8 bases from J, with 13 bases in between. This CDR3 comprises 14 residues. CDR1 and CDR2 (germline): MNHNS, SASEGT. The CDR3 nucleotides read TGTGCCAGCAGTGATAATGGCTCCTGGGGGGAGCTGTTTTTT. Its translation is CASSDNGSWGELFF.

At least ten counts were recorded for this clonotype. The chain has TRBV19 and TRBJ2-3; TRBD2 matches at 10 bases. The CDR3 consists of 16 residues. V was pared by 5 bases and J by 2 bases, with 7 bases of the junction left unmatched. The germline gives CDR1 LNHDA, CDR2 SQIVND (reference sequence). CDR3 sequence (DNA): TGTGCCAGTAGTCGTGGACTAGCGGAGTTCACAGATACGCAGTATTTT. Amino acid sequence: CASSRGLAEFTDTQYF.

This clonotype was counted at least ten times. The junction departs from the called germline gene at one end, perhaps through a read error. The chain combines TRBV6-5 with TRBJ1-4; 7 nucleotides match TRBD1. Looked up from germline, CDR1 is MNHEY and CDR2 is SVGAGI. The CDR3 sequence is 17 residues long. This chain's CDR3 is CASSYLTGLGTNEKLFF. The DNA for the CDR3 is TGTGCCAGCAGCTACTTGACAGGGCTTGGCACTAATGAAAAACTGTTTTTT.